This T cell receptor beta chain was captured by sequencing in a study of T cell responses to AZD1222 COVID-19 vaccine. Profiled with immunoSEQ multiplex PCR; TCRdb holds only in-frame clones, not every one. The repertoire holds 150,000 to 250,000 clones, with roughly nine tenths as singletons. CDR3 length: 13 residues. V was shortened by 0 bases and J by 10 bases, with 10 bases between the two germline ends. Germline CDR1 WSHSY, CDR2 SAAADI. This clone has only a few counts. Material: peripheral blood, obtained 28 days after the second AZD1222 dose. The rearrangement links TRBV10-2 to TRBJ2-1, with D uncertain. The sequence came from an adult who received the AZD1222 COVID-19 vaccine. For the CDR3, the DNA is TGCGCCAGCAGTGAGTCTAACGGCATCGAGCAGTTCTTC. This codes for CASSESNGIEQFF.